This T cell receptor beta chain was obtained from a study of T-cell memory formation after mild COVID-19. Overall study context: Largely donor-specific TCR clusters were found.

This clonotype was found a few times. Its antigen is currently unknown. The CDR3 contains 15 residues. The V segment lost 1 base and the J segment 6 bases; nucleotides outside the gene matches: 6. Researchers used 5'RACE with constant-segment primers to make TCR alpha and TCR beta cDNA libraries that carry sample barcodes and UMIs. TCRdb fed the 5' RACE reads into MiXCR, producing one record per CDR3 protein. This table holds about 540,000 distinct CDR3 sequences, 20% found once. The study's findings and limits: Day 15 to 85 contractors were CD4/CD8 balanced; later expanders leaned CD4+.

The receptor was derived from an adult woman who had mild COVID-19 (a few samples of this study predate the infection). Cell type and time point are not known. The material sequenced was PBMCs or a T cell subset sorted from them (not recorded which). V usage is TRBV12-3 or TRBV12-4 and J usage is TRBJ2-7; TRBD2 agrees at 10 bases. CDR3 residues: CASSLGAGGPAEQYF. The DNA of the CDR3 is TGTGCCAGCAGTTTAGGAGCGGGAGGGCCTGCCGAGCAGTACTTC.